The 16 T cell receptor beta chains in this list originate from one sample, sequenced in a study of T-cell memory formation after mild COVID-19. TCRdb independently ran MiXCR on the 5' RACE reads; one entry per CDR3 protein. The data contain around 140,000 distinct CDR3 sequences, around 5.8% of them singletons. Sequencing used PBMCs or a T cell subset sorted from them (not recorded which). The receptors originated from an adult woman who had mild COVID-19 (a few samples of this study predate the infection). Cell type and time point are not known.

A few counts support this clonotype. This chain links TRBV2 with TRBJ1-1; the match to TRBD1 covers 7 bases. Germline V gene sequence: CDR1 SNHLY, CDR2 FYNNEI. With V trimmed by 4 bases and J by 1 base, 9 bases remained unmatched. The CDR3 extends over 16 amino acids. The CDR3 DNA is TGTGCCAGCAGTGCAAGACAGGGAAAAGGGAACACTGAAGCTTTCTTT. Amino acid sequence: CASSARQGKGNTEAFF.

The CDR3 sequence is CATSGGSSYGYTF. CDR3 coding DNA: TGTGCCACCTCAGGGGGTAGTAGCTATGGCTACACCTTC. The chain recombines TRBV9 with TRBJ1-2, with 7 bases fitting TRBD1. Germline V gene data show CDR1 as SGDLS and CDR2 as YYNGEE. There are 13 residues in the CDR3. Trimming at V came to 9 bases and at J to 4 bases, leaving 9 bases not matched to a gene.

This chain links TRBV29-1 with TRBJ1-1, with a possible D match to TRBD1 (5 bases). Germline CDR1 and CDR2: SQVTM and ANQGSEA. The CDR3 has 12 residues. Deletions cut 4 bases from V and 5 bases from J, with 11 bases between. The CDR3 DNA follows: TGCAGCGTTGGGTTTCGGGGGACTGAAGCTTTCTTT. Its translation is CSVGFRGTEAFF.

The CDR3 is CASMRDGDSNQPQHF. The CDR3 DNA reads TGTGCCAGCATGAGGGACGGAGATAGCAATCAGCCCCAGCATTTT. The gene calls are TRBV6-5 and TRBJ1-5; the D gene is possibly TRBD1 (5 bases). The length of the CDR3 is 15 residues. The germline V and J ends were trimmed by 7 bases and 0 bases, with 13 bases remaining between them. CDR1 and CDR2 (germline): MNHEY, SVGAGI.

There are many counts of this clonotype. The chain uses TRBV12-3 or TRBV12-4 and TRBJ2-5; tentatively, D is TRBD1 (6 bases). The V end was cut by 6 bases, the J end by 7 bases, with 18 bases between. This CDR3 contains 14 residues. The CDR3 nucleotides are TGTGCCAGCAGACCAAACAGGGATATGGTGACCCAGTACTTC. This translates into CASRPNRDMVTQYF.

This clonotype has only a few counts. V gene TRBV5-1 combines with J gene TRBJ1-4; perhaps TRBD1 as D (5 bases). Between the trimmed V and J ends, which lost 9 bases and 5 bases, there was a span of 14 bases. Germline loops: CDR1 SGHRS, CDR2 YFSETQ. The CDR3 contains 13 residues. CDR3 protein: CATGTGGNEKLFF. CDR3 in DNA: TGCGCCACCGGGACGGGAGGGAATGAAAAACTGTTTTTT.

There are a few counts of this clonotype. This rearrangement joins TRBV20-1 to TRBJ1-2; D remains ambiguous. CDR1 is DFQATT and CDR2 is SNEGSKA in the germline V gene (reference sequence). V was clipped by 5 bases and J by 7 bases, with 5 bases between them. The CDR3 has 9 amino acids. The CDR3 protein is CSAVGGYTF. In DNA, the CDR3 is TGCAGTGCTGTTGGTGGCTACACCTTC.

The chain combines TRBV5-1 with TRBJ1-1, with D unresolved. Between the trimmed V and J ends, which lost 4 bases and 0 bases, there was a span of 10 bases. The germline V gene has CDR1 SGHRS and CDR2 YFSETQ. The CDR3 length is 14 residues. This CDR3 is CASSLGNMNTEAFF. The CDR3 nucleotides read TGCGCCAGCAGCCTCGGTAACATGAACACTGAAGCTTTCTTT.

This clonotype was seen a few times. The chain couples TRBV29-1 to TRBJ2-5; 8 nucleotides match TRBD1. Germline V CDR1 and CDR2: SQVTM, ANQGSEA. The CDR3 runs to 16 residues. J gave up 3 bases and V 4 bases, and 13 bases lay outside the gene matches. The chain's CDR3 is CSVVTSDRVWEETQYF. CDR3 DNA sequence: TGCAGCGTTGTGACGTCGGACAGGGTTTGGGAAGAGACCCAGTACTTC.

Many counts were recorded for this clonotype. J is TRBJ2-5 and V is TRBV2, with 8 positions matching TRBD1. Per the germline V gene, CDR1 is SNHLY and CDR2 is FYNNEI. After removal of 6 bases from V and 5 bases from J, the junction contained 8 bases not matched to a gene. CDR3 size: 14 residues. The chain's CDR3 is CASRDRVARETQYF. The DNA for the CDR3 is TGTGCCAGCAGGGACAGGGTTGCGAGGGAGACCCAGTACTTC. Variable domain in full (rest from reference TRBV2 and TRBJ2-5): EPEVTQTPSHQVTQMGQEVILRCVPISNHLYFYWYRQILGQKVEFLVSFYNNEISEKSEIFDDQFSVERPDGSNFTLKIRSTKLEDSAMYFCASRDRVARETQYFGPGTRLLVL.

The CDR3 loop reads CASSLESGGVNIQYF. The CDR3 region has the DNA TGTGCCAGCAGCTTGGAGTCAGGGGGGGTAAACATTCAGTACTTC. The chain is built from TRBV5-6 and TRBJ2-4; D is perhaps TRBD1 or TRBD2 (7 bases each). CDR3 size: 15 residues. Trimming stripped 0 bases from V and 6 bases from J, with 13 bases between. Germline CDR1 reads SGHDT; CDR2 reads YYEEEE.

The chain carries TRBV29-1 and TRBJ2-1; 7 nucleotides align to TRBD1. Germline CDR1 and CDR2: SQVTM and ANQGSEA. V gave up 4 bases and J gave up 3 bases; unmatched junction bases: 3. The CDR3 covers 13 residues. For the CDR3, the DNA is TGCAGCGTTGGAGACAGGGACTACAATGAGCAGTTCTTC. This translates into CSVGDRDYNEQFF.

This clonotype was seen only a few times. This sequence joins TRBV23-1 and TRBJ2-1; D is possibly TRBD2 (7 bases). TRBV23-1 is treated as an ORF (open reading frame) with a function not yet certain. This CDR3 is built from 14 residues. Trimming took 4 bases from V and 10 from J, leaving 17 bases between them. The chain's CDR3 is CASSPSRGAGEQFF. The CDR3 DNA is TGCGCCAGCAGTCCGTCACGGGGGGCAGGGGAGCAGTTCTTC.

The rearrangement uses TRBV6-1 and TRBJ2-7; D is unresolved. The CDR3 is made up of 13 amino acids. The germline V and J ends were trimmed by 7 bases and 2 bases, with 12 bases remaining between them. CDR1 and CDR2 (germline): MNHNS, SASEGT. In nucleotides, the CDR3 is TGTGCCAGCACCACACTACTAACCTACGAGCAGTACTTC. Encoded protein: CASTTLLTYEQYF.

This clonotype was seen at least ten times. The chain carries TRBV6-5 and TRBJ2-7; a possible D gene is TRBD1 (6 bases). Between the trimmed V and J ends, which lost 6 bases and 5 bases, there was a span of 8 bases. Germline V gene lookup returns CDR1 MNHEY and CDR2 SVGAGI. The CDR3 runs 11 residues. The CDR3 nucleotides read TGTGCCAGCAGCCAGGGGAACGAGCAGTACTTC. Protein sequence: CASSQGNEQYF.

There are a few counts of this clonotype. This sequence joins TRBV27 and TRBJ2-3; perhaps TRBD2 as D (5 bases). The CDR3 length is 17 residues. Germline CDR1 and CDR2: MNHEY and SMNVEV (reference sequence). Deletions cut 4 bases from V and 1 base from J, with 18 bases between. Here the CDR3 DNA reads TGTGCCAGCAGTTCCCTATGGACGGCGAGGGGCACAGATACGCAGTATTTT. As protein: CASSSLWTARGTDTQYF.